The 18 T cell receptor beta chains presented below share a single source sample, sequenced in a study of blood T cell repertoires in COVID-19. Clones were sequenced by immunoSEQ multiplex PCR, and TCRdb holds only the in-frame ones, with some missing. The data contain under 250,000 clones, around nine tenths of them seen just once; the ten biggest clones take up less than 7.5%. The sequenced material came from peripheral blood. The receptors were sampled from a man in his sixties who had recovered from COVID-19.

V and J are TRBV10-3 and TRBJ2-3; unclear D gene. The V gene's germline CDR1 is ENHRY and CDR2 SYGVKD. The CDR3 sequence is 12 residues long. The germline V and J ends were trimmed by 0 bases and 6 bases, with 4 bases remaining between them. The CDR3 region has the DNA TGTGCCATCAGTGAGTCGGCCGATACGCAGTATTTT. Residues: CAISESADTQYF.

The chain links TRBV19 to TRBJ2-4; weak D call: TRBD1 (6 bases). Germline V CDR1 and CDR2: LNHDA, SQIVND (reference sequence). The germline V and J ends were trimmed by 2 bases and 1 base, with 12 bases remaining between them. CDR3 length: 16 amino acids. Written as DNA, the CDR3 is TGTGCCAGTAGTATAAGGGGGACGGAGGCCAAAAACATTCAGTACTTC. Translating it yields CASSIRGTEAKNIQYF.

This chain uses TRBV9 with TRBJ2-3; a weak D match, TRBD2 (7 bases). The length of the CDR3 is 15 residues. Germline CDR1 is SGDLS and CDR2 is YYNGEE. Trimming cost V 3 bases and J 2 bases, with 13 bases left between them. CDR3 coding DNA: TGTGCCAGCAGCGCGGGGGGCGGGCTCACAGATACGCAGTATTTT. Encoded protein: CASSAGGGLTDTQYF.

V gene TRBV3-1 (or the pseudogene TRBV3-2) combines with J gene TRBJ2-2, with a possible D match to TRBD2 (6 bases). V shed 0 bases and J shed 11 bases, with 19 bases lying between them. Germline CDR1 LGHDT, CDR2 YNNKEL (reference sequence). The CDR3 is made up of 16 amino acids. The CDR3 DNA follows: TGTGCCAGCAGCCAAGATAAAAGGAGGGGCCTAAAAGAGCTGTTTTTT. This encodes CASSQDKRRGLKELFF.

The V call is TRBV6-5, the J call TRBJ1-2; D not certain. V lost 5 bases, J lost 8 bases, and 18 bases lay in between. The germline gives CDR1 MNHEY, CDR2 SVGAGI. This CDR3 comprises 14 residues. CDR3 in amino acids: CASSPEIPRGGYTF. The CDR3, as DNA: TGTGCCAGCAGTCCCGAGATCCCCCGGGGAGGCTACACCTTC.

The chain recombines TRBV5-1 with TRBJ1-1; maybe TRBD1 (6 bases). CDR3 length equals 14 residues. V was pared by 2 bases and J by 6 bases, with 14 bases between. Germline V gene lookup returns CDR1 SGHRS and CDR2 YFSETQ. The CDR3, as DNA: TGCGCCAGCAGCTTACAGGGAGAAATGGCTGAAGCTTTCTTT. This codes for CASSLQGEMAEAFF. The entire variable domain, with the rest obtained from reference TRBV5-1 and TRBJ1-1, is as follows: KAGVTQTPRYLIKTRGQQVTLSCSPISGHRSVSWYQQTPGQGLQFLFEYFSETQRNKGNFPGRFSGRQFSNSRSEMNVSTLELGDSALYLCASSLQGEMAEAFFGQGTRLTVV.

V gene TRBV12-3 or TRBV12-4 combines with J gene TRBJ1-1; a possible D gene is TRBD1 (6 bases). The V end was cut by 8 bases, the J end by 5 bases, with 15 bases between. The CDR3 consists of 13 residues. In DNA, the CDR3 is TGTGCCAGCTCCCTGGGGGGGCGAACTGAAGCTTTCTTT. Protein sequence: CASSLGGRTEAFF.

This clone was recorded once. The V gene is TRBV29-1, the J gene TRBJ2-7, with 10 bases fitting TRBD1. Trimming took 6 bases from V and 0 from J; bases not matched to a gene: 8. Germline CDR1 SQVTM, CDR2 ANQGSEA. This CDR3 has 15 amino acids. CDR3 DNA sequence: TGCAGCGTAGAAAGGACAGGGGGGAGCTCCTACGAGCAGTACTTC. Protein product: CSVERTGGSSYEQYF.

The genes are TRBV14 and TRBJ2-5; TRBD1 agrees at 12 bases. Trimming cost V 4 bases and J 2 bases; bases outside gene matches: 11. CDR1 and CDR2 from the germline V gene are SGHDN and FVKESK. This CDR3 region has 18 residues. This CDR3 is CASSRGDRGLLVQETQYF. The CDR3 DNA follows: TGTGCCAGCAGCCGTGGGGACAGGGGGCTTTTGGTACAAGAGACCCAGTACTTC.

The CDR3 is CSGLQGLSSYEQYF. The CDR3 DNA sequence: TGCAGCGGTTTACAGGGGTTAAGCTCCTACGAGCAGTACTTC. This chain uses TRBV29-1 with TRBJ2-7; 7 bases map to TRBD1. Germline CDR1 is SQVTM and CDR2 is ANQGSEA. The CDR3 length is 14 residues. The trim removed 7 bases at V and 0 bases at J, leaving 9 bases unmatched.

The chain carries TRBV27 and TRBJ1-1; 9 nucleotides match TRBD1. This CDR3 is built from 15 residues. Germline trimming cut 6 bases from V and 5 bases from J; bases unmatched to any gene: 10. The germline CDR1 and CDR2 sequences are MNHEY and SMNVEV (reference sequence). CDR3 in amino acids: CASRPTDRGGTEAFF. The CDR3, as DNA: TGTGCCAGCAGACCAACCGACAGGGGGGGGACTGAAGCTTTCTTT.

The chain is built from TRBV10-3 and TRBJ2-2; D gene ambiguous. Germline values: CDR1 ENHRY, CDR2 SYGVKD. The CDR3 length is 13 residues. The V end lost 2 bases, the J end lost 6 bases, and 7 bases lay between the germline ends. The CDR3 sequence is CAISERVPGELFF. The CDR3 region has the DNA TGTGCCATCAGTGAGCGGGTCCCCGGGGAGCTGTTTTTT.

The genes are TRBV7-2 and TRBJ1-3; unclear D gene. Germline V gene sequence: CDR1 SGHTA, CDR2 FQGNSA. This CDR3 is built from 13 residues. V was cut by 2 bases and J by 4 bases, with 6 bases left in between. In DNA, the CDR3 is TGTGCCAGCAGCTTACAACTAGGAAACACCATATATTTT. It codes for CASSLQLGNTIYF.

V gene TRBV6-5 combines with J gene TRBJ1-2, with D tentatively TRBD1 (6 bases). The V gene's germline CDR1 is MNHEY and CDR2 SVGAGI. The CDR3 covers 15 residues. Trimming removed 4 bases at V and 4 bases at J, with 16 bases between. The CDR3 sequence is CASSFQTGSPYGYTF. The CDR3, as DNA: TGTGCCAGCAGTTTTCAGACAGGTAGTCCCTATGGCTACACCTTC.

The chain is built from TRBV28 and TRBJ2-2, with 8 bases fitting TRBD1. Per germline, CDR1 MDHEN and CDR2 SYDVKM. Trimming removed 6 bases from V and 4 bases from J; junction bases left unmatched: 7. The CDR3 length is 15 residues. CDR3: CASRGKQGGTGELFF. The CDR3 nucleotides read TGTGCCAGCAGGGGTAAACAGGGGGGCACCGGGGAGCTGTTTTTT. The whole variable domain, filled in from reference TRBV28 and TRBJ2-2, reads DVKVTQSSRYLVKRTGEKVFLECVQDMDHENMFWYRQDPGLGLRLIYFSYDVKMKEKGDIPEGYSVSREKKERFSLILESASTNQTSMYLCASRGKQGGTGELFFGEGSRLTVL.

The CDR3 region is CASSQVGGRSDTQYF. The CDR3 DNA is TGCGCCAGCAGCCAAGTTGGCGGGAGATCGGATACGCAGTATTTT. The chain joins TRBV4-3 to TRBJ2-3, with 7 bases that match TRBD2. The length of the CDR3 is 15 residues. Germline V gives CDR1 LGHNA, CDR2 YSLEER. J gave up 6 bases and V 1 base, and 7 bases lay outside the gene matches.

This clone occurred once. J is TRBJ1-6 and V is TRBV15; tentative D call: TRBD1 (6 bases). The CDR3 contains 16 residues. Germline CDR1 LNHNV, CDR2 YYDKDF (reference sequence). Trimming left V 3 bases short and J 9 bases short, with 18 bases between. The CDR3 here is CATSSRQGSEGSPLHF. The CDR3 coding sequence is TGTGCCACCAGCAGCCGCCAGGGGTCAGAGGGTTCACCCCTCCACTTT.

The chain couples TRBV2 to TRBJ1-2; D might be TRBD1 (5 bases). Germline CDR1 and CDR2: SNHLY and FYNNEI. This CDR3 is built from 13 residues. Trimming shortened V by 6 bases and J by 7 bases, and 15 bases separated the two germline ends. CDR3 coding DNA: TGTGCCAGCAGCGATCAGGGCATCGGTGGCTACACCTTC. It encodes CASSDQGIGGYTF.